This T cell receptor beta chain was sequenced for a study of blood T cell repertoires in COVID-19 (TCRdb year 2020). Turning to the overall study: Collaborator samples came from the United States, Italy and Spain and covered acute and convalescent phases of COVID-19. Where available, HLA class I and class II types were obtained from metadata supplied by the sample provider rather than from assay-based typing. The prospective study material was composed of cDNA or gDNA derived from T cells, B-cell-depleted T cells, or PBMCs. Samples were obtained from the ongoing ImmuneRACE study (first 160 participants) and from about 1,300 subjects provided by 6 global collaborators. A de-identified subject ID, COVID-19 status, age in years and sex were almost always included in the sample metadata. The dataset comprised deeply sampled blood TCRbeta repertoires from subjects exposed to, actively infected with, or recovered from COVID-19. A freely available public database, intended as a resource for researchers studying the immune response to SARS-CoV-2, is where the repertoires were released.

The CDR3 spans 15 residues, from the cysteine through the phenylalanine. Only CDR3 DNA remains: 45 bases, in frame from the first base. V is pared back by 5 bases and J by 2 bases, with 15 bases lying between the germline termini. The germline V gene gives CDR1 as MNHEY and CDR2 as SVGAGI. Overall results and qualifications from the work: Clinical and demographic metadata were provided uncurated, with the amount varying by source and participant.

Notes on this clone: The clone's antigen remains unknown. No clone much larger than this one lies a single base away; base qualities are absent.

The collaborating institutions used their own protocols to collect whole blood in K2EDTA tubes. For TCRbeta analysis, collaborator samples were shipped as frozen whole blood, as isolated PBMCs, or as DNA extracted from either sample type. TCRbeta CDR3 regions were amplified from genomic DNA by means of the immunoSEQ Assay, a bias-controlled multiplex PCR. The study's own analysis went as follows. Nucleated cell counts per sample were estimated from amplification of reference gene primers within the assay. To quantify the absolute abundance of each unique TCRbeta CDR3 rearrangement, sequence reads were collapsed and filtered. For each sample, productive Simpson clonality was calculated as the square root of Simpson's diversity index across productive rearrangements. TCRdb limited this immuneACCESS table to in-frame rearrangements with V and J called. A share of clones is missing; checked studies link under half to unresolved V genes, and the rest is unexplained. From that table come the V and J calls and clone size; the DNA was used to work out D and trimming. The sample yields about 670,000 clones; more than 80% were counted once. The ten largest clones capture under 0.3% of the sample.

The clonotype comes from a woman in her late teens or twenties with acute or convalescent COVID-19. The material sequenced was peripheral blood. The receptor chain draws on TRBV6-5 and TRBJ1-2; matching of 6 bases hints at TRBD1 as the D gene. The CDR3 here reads CASSPGQTNNYGYTF. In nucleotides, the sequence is TGTGCCAGCAGTCCCGGACAGACGAACAACTATGGCTACACCTTC.